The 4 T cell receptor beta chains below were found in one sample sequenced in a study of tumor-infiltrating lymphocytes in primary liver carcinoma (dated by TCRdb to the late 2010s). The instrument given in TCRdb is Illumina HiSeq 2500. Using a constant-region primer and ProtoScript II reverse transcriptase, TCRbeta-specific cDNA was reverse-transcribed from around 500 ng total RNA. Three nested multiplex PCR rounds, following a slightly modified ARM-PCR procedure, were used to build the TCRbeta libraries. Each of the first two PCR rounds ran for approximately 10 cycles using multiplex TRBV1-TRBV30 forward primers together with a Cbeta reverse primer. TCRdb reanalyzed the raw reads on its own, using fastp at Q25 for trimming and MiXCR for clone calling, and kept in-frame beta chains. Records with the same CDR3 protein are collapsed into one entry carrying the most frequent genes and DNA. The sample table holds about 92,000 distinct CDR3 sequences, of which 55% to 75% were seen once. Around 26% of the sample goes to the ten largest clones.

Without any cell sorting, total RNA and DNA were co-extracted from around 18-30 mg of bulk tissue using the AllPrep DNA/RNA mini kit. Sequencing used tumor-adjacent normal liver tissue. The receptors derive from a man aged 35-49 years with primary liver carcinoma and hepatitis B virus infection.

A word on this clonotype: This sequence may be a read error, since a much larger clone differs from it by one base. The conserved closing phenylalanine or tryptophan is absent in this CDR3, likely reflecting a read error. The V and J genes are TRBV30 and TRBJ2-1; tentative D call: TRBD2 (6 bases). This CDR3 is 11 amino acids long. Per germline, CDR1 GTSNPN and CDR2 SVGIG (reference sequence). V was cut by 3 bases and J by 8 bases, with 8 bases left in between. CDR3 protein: CAWSREYEQFL. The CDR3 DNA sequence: TGTGCCTGGAGCCGGGAGTATGAGCAGTTCCTC.

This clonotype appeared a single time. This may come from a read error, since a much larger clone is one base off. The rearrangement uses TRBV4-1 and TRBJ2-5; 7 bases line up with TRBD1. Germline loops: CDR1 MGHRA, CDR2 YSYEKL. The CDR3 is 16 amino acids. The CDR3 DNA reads TGCGTCAGCAGCCATTCCCCGGGACAGTCACAAGAGACCCAGTACTTC. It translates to CVSSHSPGQSQETQYF.

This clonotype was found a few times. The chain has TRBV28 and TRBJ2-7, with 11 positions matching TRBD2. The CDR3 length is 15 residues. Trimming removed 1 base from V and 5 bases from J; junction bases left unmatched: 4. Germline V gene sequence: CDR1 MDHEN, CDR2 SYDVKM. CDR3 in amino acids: CASSLSPGLADEQYF. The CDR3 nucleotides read TGTGCCAGCAGTTTATCCCCGGGACTAGCGGACGAGCAGTACTTC.

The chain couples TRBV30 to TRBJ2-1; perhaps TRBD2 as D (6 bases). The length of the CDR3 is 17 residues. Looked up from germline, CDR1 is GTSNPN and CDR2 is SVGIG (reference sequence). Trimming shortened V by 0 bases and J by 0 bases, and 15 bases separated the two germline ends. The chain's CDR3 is CAWSVLVLAYSYNEQFF. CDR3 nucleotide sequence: TGTGCCTGGAGTGTACTAGTGCTAGCGTACTCCTACAATGAGCAGTTCTTC.